Each of the 32 T cell receptor beta chains below was sequenced from the same sample in a study of T cell responses to AZD1222 COVID-19 vaccine. Libraries were prepared by immunoSEQ multiplex PCR; TCRdb keeps only in-frame clonotypes and omits some of them. The table records 63,000 or so clones, over 75% of them present only once. Here the sequenced sample was peripheral blood, taken on day 0 of AZD1222 vaccination. All receptors come from an adult in good health.

The chain links TRBV28 to TRBJ1-4, with D possibly being TRBD1 (5 bases). The CDR3 runs 14 residues. The germline V gene has CDR1 MDHEN and CDR2 SYDVKM. V was pared by 4 bases and J by 2 bases, with 8 bases between. The CDR3 coding sequence is TGTGCCAGCAGTTCGGGACGGACTAATGAAAAACTGTTTTTT. Its protein is CASSSGRTNEKLFF. Full variable domain (rest looked up from reference TRBV28 and TRBJ1-4): DVKVTQSSRYLVKRTGEKVFLECVQDMDHENMFWYRQDPGLGLRLIYFSYDVKMKEKGDIPEGYSVSREKKERFSLILESASTNQTSMYLCASSSGRTNEKLFFGSGTQLSVL.

This clone was seen only a few times. This chain connects TRBV5-8 to TRBJ1-2, with D uncertain. Trimming left V 0 bases short and J 0 bases short, with 15 bases between. Germline V gene lookup returns CDR1 SGHTS and CDR2 YDEGEE. This CDR3 region has 17 residues. For the CDR3, the DNA is TGTGCCAGCAGCTTGGTGGTAGGGTCCCAAGCTAACTATGGCTACACCTTC. This encodes CASSLVVGSQANYGYTF.

J is TRBJ2-7 and V is TRBV3-1 (or the pseudogene TRBV3-2); no clear D. This CDR3 is 13 amino acids long. Germline V gives CDR1 LGHDT, CDR2 YNNKEL (reference sequence). V was clipped by 1 base and J by 6 bases, with 10 bases between them. In nucleotides, the CDR3 is TGTGCCAGCAGCCAAGGAAACACGGGCGAGCAGTACTTC. As protein: CASSQGNTGEQYF.

The V call is TRBV5-8, the J call TRBJ1-2; 9 nucleotides agree with TRBD1. Germline V lookup: CDR1 SGHTS, CDR2 YDEGEE. CDR3 size: 15 residues. Trimming removed 4 bases from V and 4 bases from J; junction bases left unmatched: 8. DNA of the CDR3: TGTGCCAGCAGCCAGGGACAGGGAACTCGCTATGGCTACACCTTC. Amino acid sequence: CASSQGQGTRYGYTF. The full variable domain, completed using reference TRBV5-8 and TRBJ1-2, is EAGVTQSPTHLIKTRGQQATLRCSPISGHTSVYWYQQALGLGLQFLLWYDEGEERNRGNFPPRFSGRQFPNYSSELNVNALELEDSALYLCASSQGQGTRYGYTFGSGTRLTVV.

The chain joins TRBV19 to TRBJ1-3, with TRBD1 matching 9 bases. With 7 bases clipped from V and 1 base from J, the junction kept 8 bases outside the gene matches. The germline gives CDR1 LNHDA, CDR2 SQIVND (reference sequence). The CDR3 loop spans 16 amino acids. The CDR3 nucleotides are TGTGCCAGTATGGCGGACAGGGGTTATTCTGGAAACACCATATATTTT. This gives the protein CASMADRGYSGNTIYF.

The genes are TRBV7-3 and TRBJ2-7, with D unresolved. CDR3 size: 13 residues. CDR1 is SGHTA and CDR2 is FQGTGA in the germline V gene. Trimming shortened V by 2 bases and J by 6 bases, and 11 bases separated the two germline ends. CDR3 coding DNA: TGTGCCAGCAGCTTATCTGGACGAGGCGAGCAGTACTTC. Translating gives CASSLSGRGEQYF. The full variable domain, completed using reference TRBV7-3 and TRBJ2-7, is GAGVSQTPSNKVTEKGKYVELRCDPISGHTALYWYRQSLGQGPEFLIYFQGTGAADDSGLPNDRFFAVRPEGSVSTLKIQRTERGDSAVYLCASSLSGRGEQYFGPGTRLTVT.

This sequence joins TRBV12-5 and TRBJ1-1; no reliable D call. The germline V gene encodes CDR1 LGHNT and CDR2 FRNRAP. Trimming took off 6 bases at V and 1 base at J, with 12 bases between the two ends. The CDR3 covers 14 residues. In DNA, the CDR3 is TGTGCTAGTGGCCCTGGACGGACGAACACTGAAGCTTTCTTT. Protein sequence: CASGPGRTNTEAFF.

The chain has TRBV19 and TRBJ1-5; D gene uncertain. This CDR3 has 14 amino acids. The V gene lost 2 bases and the J gene lost 6 bases, with 11 bases spanning the gap. Germline CDR1 and CDR2: LNHDA and SQIVND (reference sequence). DNA of the CDR3: TGTGCCAGTAGTATAAATGTAGGAACTCAGCCCCAGCATTTT. Translating it yields CASSINVGTQPQHF.

The gene calls are TRBV28 and TRBJ1-2; D uncertain. CDR3 length: 13 residues. V was clipped by 8 bases and J by 7 bases, with 17 bases between them. Germline V gene data show CDR1 as MDHEN and CDR2 as SYDVKM. The CDR3 nucleotides read TGTGCCAGCGAAACGCGGGCCTTGGGTGGCTACACCTTC. Its translation: CASETRALGGYTF.

The chain is built from TRBV19 and TRBJ1-5; 8 bases are a match to TRBD1. Germline-derived CDR1 and CDR2 are LNHDA and SQIVND (reference sequence). The CDR3 is 13 residues long. The J segment lost 5 bases and the V segment lost 7 bases, leaving 4 bases of the junction unmatched. CDR3 residues: CASKTRGHQPQHF. The CDR3 bases are TGTGCCAGTAAGACCAGGGGGCATCAGCCCCAGCATTTT.

The sample holds a few counts of this clone. The J gene is TRBJ1-2, the V gene TRBV3-1 (or the pseudogene TRBV3-2); D may be TRBD1 (6 bases). The CDR3 spans 13 residues. Germline CDR1 is LGHDT and CDR2 is YNNKEL (reference sequence). The V and J ends lost 0 bases and 4 bases respectively, with 6 bases between them. The CDR3 nucleotides are TGTGCCAGCAGCCAAGAGGACAGCTATGGCTACACCTTC. This encodes CASSQEDSYGYTF.

This chain connects TRBV7-9 to TRBJ2-3; no clear D gene. This CDR3 region has 16 residues. Germline CDR1 is SEHNR and CDR2 is FQNEAQ (reference sequence). With 1 base removed from V and 2 bases from J, the gap between germline ends came to 13 bases. Here the CDR3 reads CASSLGAGGPTDTQYF. The CDR3 nucleotides are TGTGCCAGCAGCTTAGGGGCCGGCGGACCCACAGATACGCAGTATTTT.

The chain uses TRBV4-1 and TRBJ1-3, with a possible D match to TRBD1 (6 bases). The CDR3 contains 16 residues. Per the germline V gene, CDR1 is MGHRA and CDR2 is YSYEKL. Trimming pared 5 bases from V and 0 bases from J, leaving 14 bases between. CDR3 coding DNA: TGCGCCAGCAGCTACCGCAGGGACACCTCTGGAAACACCATATATTTT. This encodes CASSYRRDTSGNTIYF.

The V gene is TRBV20-1, the J gene TRBJ1-6; D is unclear. Trimming took 3 bases from V and 8 from J, leaving 14 bases between them. Germline CDR1 reads DFQATT; CDR2 reads SNEGSKA (reference sequence). The CDR3 sequence is 14 residues long. The CDR3 reads CSASTGSGDSPLHF. The CDR3, as DNA: TGCAGTGCTAGTACGGGGAGCGGAGATTCACCCCTCCACTTT.

This chain joins TRBV12-3 or TRBV12-4 and TRBJ1-2, with TRBD1 matching over 8 bases. The CDR3 runs to 13 residues. The V and J ends lost 1 base and 8 bases, in that order; junction bases with no gene match: 3. In nucleotides, the CDR3 is TGTGCCAGCAGTTTAGACAGGGGGGGCGGCTACACCTTC. Encoded protein: CASSLDRGGGYTF.

The sample holds one count of this clone. The V gene is TRBV7-3, the J gene TRBJ1-2; weak D call: TRBD1 (5 bases). This CDR3 is 14 amino acids long. The V gene's germline CDR1 is SGHTA and CDR2 FQGTGA. Trimming pared 5 bases from V and 8 bases from J, leaving 18 bases between. The DNA for the CDR3 is TGTGCCAGCAGCGCCGATGGGGGGTTTCAGGGCTACACCTTC. The encoded protein is CASSADGGFQGYTF.

V gene TRBV11-2 combines with J gene TRBJ2-1; the D gene is possibly TRBD2 (6 bases). The germline V gene encodes CDR1 SGHAT and CDR2 FQNNGV. The CDR3 spans 17 residues. V shed 5 bases and J shed 5 bases, with 22 bases lying between them. The CDR3 sequence: CASSRSNRRTKNNEQFF. CDR3 sequence (DNA): TGTGCCAGCAGCCGCTCCAATCGTCGGACTAAAAACAATGAGCAGTTCTTC.

The rearrangement uses TRBV19 and TRBJ1-2; D gene unclear. Germline V gene data show CDR1 as LNHDA and CDR2 as SQIVND (reference sequence). Between the trimmed V and J ends, which lost 2 bases and 8 bases, there was a span of 6 bases. This CDR3 comprises 11 residues. The CDR3 coding sequence is TGTGCCAGTAGTATAAAGAGCGGCTACACCTTC. The encoded protein is CASSIKSGYTF.

This sequence joins TRBV5-1 and TRBJ1-2; a weak D match, TRBD1 (5 bases). The CDR3 extends over 13 amino acids. Germline V gives CDR1 SGHRS, CDR2 YFSETQ. Between the trimmed V and J ends, which lost 0 bases and 2 bases, there was a span of 5 bases. The CDR3 region has the DNA TGCGCCAGCAGCTTGGACAGGAACTATGGCTACACCTTC. It specifies CASSLDRNYGYTF. Full variable domain (missing parts from reference TRBV5-1 and TRBJ1-2): KAGVTQTPRYLIKTRGQQVTLSCSPISGHRSVSWYQQTPGQGLQFLFEYFSETQRNKGNFPGRFSGRQFSNSRSEMNVSTLELGDSALYLCASSLDRNYGYTFGSGTRLTVV.

V is TRBV5-6 and J is TRBJ1-3; D remains unclear. This CDR3 contains 15 residues. Germline CDR1 and CDR2: SGHDT and YYEEEE. V lost 1 base and J lost 3, with 11 bases in between. DNA of the CDR3: TGTGCCAGCAGCTTGATGATTAATGGTGGAAACACCATATATTTT. Its protein product is CASSLMINGGNTIYF.

The chain uses TRBV5-1 and TRBJ1-1, with a weak D call TRBD1 (5 bases). This CDR3 spans 13 amino acids. In germline, CDR1 is SGHRS, CDR2 YFSETQ. V was cut by 4 bases and J by 2 bases, with 9 bases left in between. The CDR3 DNA is TGCGCCAGCAGCGTAGGGACCAACACTGAAGCTTTCTTT. It specifies CASSVGTNTEAFF.

The chain employs TRBV18 and TRBJ1-2, with D possibly being TRBD1 (5 bases). V lost 1 base and J 8 bases, leaving 17 bases between the germline ends. Per the germline V gene, CDR1 is KGHSH and CDR2 is LQKENI. The CDR3 is 15 residues long. The CDR3, as DNA: TGTGCCAGCTCACCACTGCCTATGGGGACGTCCGGCTACACCTTC. Amino acid sequence: CASSPLPMGTSGYTF.

This clone was detected only once. J is TRBJ1-3 and V is TRBV9; D remains ambiguous. This CDR3 comprises 18 residues. V lost 3 bases to trimming and J lost 4 bases, with 23 bases between them. The germline V gene has CDR1 SGDLS and CDR2 YYNGEE. The CDR3 reads CASSGRSLRGEAGNTIYF. In DNA form, the CDR3 reads TGTGCCAGCAGCGGACGATCTCTCCGTGGTGAAGCCGGAAACACCATATATTTT. Combining the CDR3 with reference TRBV9 and TRBJ1-3 gives the whole variable domain DSGVTQTPKHLITATGQRVTLRCSPRSGDLSVYWYQQSLDQGLQFLIQYYNGEERAKGNILERFSAQQFPDLHSELNLSSLELGDSALYFCASSGRSLRGEAGNTIYFGEGSWLTVV.

To note about this clone: The junction departs from the called germline gene at one end, perhaps through a read error. The chain joins TRBV7-7 to TRBJ1-5; no firm D call. Germline CDR1 SSHAT, CDR2 FNYEAQ (reference sequence). This CDR3 is built from 14 residues. The CDR3 bases are TGTGCTAGCAGCAGAAATCCCTGGGGTCAGCCCCAGCATTTT. Its translation: CASSRNPWGQPQHF.

The chain employs TRBV7-6 and TRBJ2-5, with 8 bases identical to TRBD2. The CDR3 is 14 residues long. Trimming at V came to 3 bases and at J to 5 bases, leaving 5 bases not matched to a gene. Germline CDR1 and CDR2: SGHVS and FNYEAQ. CDR3 region: CASSLFSGVETQYF. The DNA for the CDR3 is TGTGCCAGCAGCTTGTTTAGCGGGGTGGAGACCCAGTACTTC. Full variable domain (rest looked up from reference TRBV7-6 and TRBJ2-5): GAGVSQSPRYKVTKRGQDVALRCDPISGHVSLYWYRQALGQGPEFLTYFNYEAQQDKSGLPNDRFSAERPEGSISTLTIQRTEQRDSAMYRCASSLFSGVETQYFGPGTRLLVL.

The chain uses TRBV7-8 and TRBJ2-3, with 10 positions matching TRBD2. Germline V gene sequence: CDR1 SGHVS, CDR2 FQNEAQ. After removal of 5 bases from V and 2 bases from J, the junction contained 7 bases not matched to a gene. This CDR3 is built from 16 residues. This chain's CDR3 is CASSPLTSGLTDTQYF. CDR3 DNA: TGTGCCAGCAGCCCCTTGACTAGCGGGCTCACAGATACGCAGTATTTT.

J is TRBJ2-4 and V is TRBV5-8, with D perhaps TRBD1 (6 bases). The CDR3 has 14 amino acids. Trimming took 7 bases from V and 15 from J, leaving 26 bases between them. CDR1 and CDR2 from the germline V gene are SGHTS and YDEGEE. The CDR3: CASYPSGGASGLYF. The CDR3 DNA reads TGTGCCAGCTACCCTAGTGGGGGCGCCTCTGGCTTGTACTTC.

The chain links TRBV19 to TRBJ1-1, with D possibly TRBD1 on 5 matching bases. The CDR3 consists of 11 residues. In germline, CDR1 is LNHDA, CDR2 SQIVND (reference sequence). The V end lost 5 bases, the J end lost 7 bases, and 8 bases lay between the germline ends. In nucleotides, the CDR3 is TGTGCCAGTAGTCGGGGGAATGAAGCTTTCTTT. Amino acid sequence: CASSRGNEAFF.

The CDR3 DNA reads as TGTGCCAGTAGTATCGGACAGGGTCTCTACGAGCAGTACTTC. This encodes CASSIGQGLYEQYF. This chain links TRBV19 with TRBJ2-7; 8 bases map to TRBD1. The germline V gene has CDR1 LNHDA and CDR2 SQIVND (reference sequence). With 3 bases clipped from V and 3 bases from J, the junction kept 4 bases outside the gene matches. The CDR3 spans 14 residues.

The chain combines TRBV5-1 with TRBJ2-3; 8 bases map to TRBD2. CDR3 length: 15 amino acids. The V and J ends lost 7 bases and 3 bases, in that order; junction bases with no gene match: 10. Looked up from germline, CDR1 is SGHRS and CDR2 is YFSETQ. The CDR3 DNA follows: TGCGCCAGCCGCACTTGGACTAGCTCGACAGATACGCAGTATTTT. Translated: CASRTWTSSTDTQYF.

This clone was observed a single time. This chain uses TRBV6-1 with TRBJ1-6; 7 nucleotides match TRBD1. Germline V lookup: CDR1 MNHNS, CDR2 SASEGT. The trim removed 2 bases at V and 10 bases at J, leaving 11 bases unmatched. The CDR3 runs to 16 residues. The DNA for the CDR3 is TGTGCCAGCAGTGAAAAGGCGGCAGGGGGTGGATCACCCCTCCACTTT. Its translation: CASSEKAAGGGSPLHF.

The V gene is TRBV12-3 or TRBV12-4, the J gene TRBJ1-6; D gene uncertain. The CDR3 extends over 12 amino acids. With 3 bases removed from V and 6 bases from J, the gap between germline ends came to 3 bases. In nucleotides, the CDR3 is TGTGCCAGCAGTTTGGGTAATTCACCCCTCCACTTT. Protein product: CASSLGNSPLHF.